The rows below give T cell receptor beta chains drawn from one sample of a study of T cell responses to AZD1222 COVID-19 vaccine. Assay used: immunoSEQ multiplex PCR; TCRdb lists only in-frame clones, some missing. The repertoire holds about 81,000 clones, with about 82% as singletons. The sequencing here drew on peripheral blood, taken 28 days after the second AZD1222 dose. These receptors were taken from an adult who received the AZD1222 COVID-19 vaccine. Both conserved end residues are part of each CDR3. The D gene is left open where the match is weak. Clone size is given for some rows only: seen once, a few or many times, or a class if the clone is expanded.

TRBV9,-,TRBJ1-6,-,TGTGCCAGCAGCGTAGCTTTGGTGGGGGGAAACAATTCACCCCTCCACTTT,CASSVALVGGNNSPLHF
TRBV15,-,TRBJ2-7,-,TGTGCCACCAGCAGAGATGCGGGACAGATCTACGAGCAGTACTTC,CATSRDAGQIYEQYF
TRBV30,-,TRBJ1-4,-,TGTGCCTGGGGGATAGGGGAAAAACTGTTTTTT,CAWGIGEKLFF
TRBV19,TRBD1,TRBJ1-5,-,TGTGCCAGTATTCCGACAGGGGGTGGCAATCAGCCCCAGCATTTT,CASIPTGGGNQPQHF
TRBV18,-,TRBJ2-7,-,TGTGCCAGCTCACCACTCAGGGCAAACGAGCAGTACTTC,CASSPLRANEQYF
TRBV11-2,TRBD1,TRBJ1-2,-,TGTGCCAGCAGCCCCGAGGGGGCGGTGGACTATGGCTACACCTTC,CASSPEGAVDYGYTF
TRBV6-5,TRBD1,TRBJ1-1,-,TGTGCCAGCACCCCCCGGGACAGGGTGGGCACTGAAGCTTTCTTT,CASTPRDRVGTEAFF
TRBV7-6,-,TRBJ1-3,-,TGTGCCAGCAGCTTAGTAGGGGGGGCCTCTGGAAACACCATATATTTT,CASSLVGGASGNTIYF
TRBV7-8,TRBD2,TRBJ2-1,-,TGTGCCAGCAGCTTAATCCCGGGAGGGGGTTACAATGAGCAGTTCTTC,CASSLIPGGGYNEQFF
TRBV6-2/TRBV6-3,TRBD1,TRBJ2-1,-,TGTGCCAGCAGTCCACAGGGGGCTGGGCAGTTCTTC,CASSPQGAGQFF
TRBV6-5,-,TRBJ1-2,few,TGTGCCAGCAGTTACTCGGTCAATACAGGTCATGGCTACACCTTC,CASSYSVNTGHGYTF
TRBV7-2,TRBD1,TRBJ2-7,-,TGTGCCAGCAGCCTTGACAGGGGTTGGTACGAGCAGTACTTC,CASSLDRGWYEQYF
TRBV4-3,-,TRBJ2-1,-,TGCGCCAGCAGCCAAGAACCCTCTAGTAACGTCTACAATGAGCAGTTCTTC,CASSQEPSSNVYNEQFF
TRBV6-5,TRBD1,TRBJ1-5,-,TGTGCCAGCAGTTTCACAGGGGATCAGCCCCAGCATTTT,CASSFTGDQPQHF
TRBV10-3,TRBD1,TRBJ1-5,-,TGTGCCATCAGTGATACAGGGGGTAGCAATCAGCCCCAGCATTTT,CAISDTGGSNQPQHF
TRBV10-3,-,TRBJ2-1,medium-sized,TGTGCCATCAGTGAAGGTGGGGCAGGGGAACGGTACAATGAGCAGTTCTTC,CAISEGGAGERYNEQFF
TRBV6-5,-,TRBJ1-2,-,TGTGCCTCTGCGACGGGGGAGTACGGCTACACCTTC,CASATGEYGYTF
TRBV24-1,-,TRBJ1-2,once,TGTGCCACCAGTGATCCCGAAACGGGCCGGGGGTACACCTTC,CATSDPETGRGYTF
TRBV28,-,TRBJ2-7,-,TGTGCCAGCAGTTTAGGTCACTCCTACGAGCAGTACTTC,CASSLGHSYEQYF
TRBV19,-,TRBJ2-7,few,TGTGCCAGTAGTATCAGGGACGGTCCCTACGAGCAGTACTTC,CASSIRDGPYEQYF
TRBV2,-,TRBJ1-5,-,TGTGCCAGCAGTGAAATGGGGGGCAATCAGCCCCAGCATTTT,CASSEMGGNQPQHF
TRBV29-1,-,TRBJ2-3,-,TGCACCCATAGGGGGGAAGCACAGGATACGCAGTATTTT,CTHRGEAQDTQYF
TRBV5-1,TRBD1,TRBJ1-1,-,TGCGCCAGCAGCTTGGGGGACAGGGCCACTGAAGCTTTCTTT,CASSLGDRATEAFF
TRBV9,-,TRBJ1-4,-,TGTGCCAGCAGCGTAGAGGGGGGTTATAATGAAAAACTGTTTTTT,CASSVEGGYNEKLFF
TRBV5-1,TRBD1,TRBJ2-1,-,TGCGCCAGCAGCTTGGGTAAGGGGGCGTTAGATGAGCAGTTCTTC,CASSLGKGALDEQFF
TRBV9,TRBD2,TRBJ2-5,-,TGTGCCAGCAGCGTAGCCTCTACTTCGGCAGCGGGGTACCAAGAGACCCAGTACTTC,CASSVASTSAAGYQETQYF
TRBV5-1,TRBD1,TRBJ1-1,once,TGCGCCAGCAGCTTGGTAGGCCAGGGGGCGCGCAACTCTGAAGCTTTCTTT,CASSLVGQGARNSEAFF
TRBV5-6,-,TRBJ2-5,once,TGTGCCAGCAGCAGACAAGGGGTAGAGACCCAGTACTTC,CASSRQGVETQYF
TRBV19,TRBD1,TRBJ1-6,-,TGTGCCAGTAGTATGGCCGACAGGGTTAATTCACCCCTCCACTTT,CASSMADRVNSPLHF
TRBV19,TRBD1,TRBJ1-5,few,TGTGCCAGTAGTTTAACAGGGGGCAATCAGCCCCAGCATTTT,CASSLTGGNQPQHF
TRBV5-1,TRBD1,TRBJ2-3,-,TGCGCCAGCAGCTTGCTAGTAGGACAGGGCGTACCAGATACGCAGTATTTT,CASSLLVGQGVPDTQYF
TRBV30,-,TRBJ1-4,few,TGTGCCTGGAATCTGGGCAGGGGTGGGGGAAAACTGTTTTTT,CAWNLGRGGGKLFF
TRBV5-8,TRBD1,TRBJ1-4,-,TGTGCCAGCAGTTGGGGGGCCACAGGGGGCTGGAGTGAAAAACTGTTTTTT,CASSWGATGGWSEKLFF
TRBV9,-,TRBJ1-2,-,TGTGCCACCTCGTGGACCATTTCAGGGGACTATGGCTACACCTTC,CATSWTISGDYGYTF
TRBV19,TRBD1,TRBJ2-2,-,TGTGCCAGTACACAGGGGGCGCGAACCGGGGAGCTGTTTTTT,CASTQGARTGELFF
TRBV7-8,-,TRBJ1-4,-,TGTGCCAGCAGCTTAGTCCTGACAGTTCCTAATGAAAAACTGTTTTTT,CASSLVLTVPNEKLFF
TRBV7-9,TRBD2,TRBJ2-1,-,TGTGCCAGCAGCTCCCCGGGGGGATCCCATTACAATGAGCAGTTCTTC,CASSSPGGSHYNEQFF
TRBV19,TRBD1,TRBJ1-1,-,TGTGCCAGTATCTCGACAGGGTTGGGCACTGAAGCTTTCTTT,CASISTGLGTEAFF
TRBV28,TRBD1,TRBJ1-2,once,TGTGCCAGCAGGGTGACAGGGTTCGGCTACACCTTC,CASRVTGFGYTF
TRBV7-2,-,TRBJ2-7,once,TGTGCCAGCAGCTTCAAAACAGGAGTCGTGGAGCAGTACTTC,CASSFKTGVVEQYF
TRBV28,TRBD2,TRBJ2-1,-,TGTGCCAGCAGCCGAGCGGGGGGGAGTCGGAATGAGCAGTTCTTC,CASSRAGGSRNEQFF
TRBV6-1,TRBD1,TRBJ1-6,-,TGTGCCAGCAGTGACGGACAGGGCCATTCACCCCTCCACTTT,CASSDGQGHSPLHF